The 32 T cell receptor beta chains presented below share a single source sample, sequenced in a study of radiation and T cells in renal cell carcinoma. Only in-frame clones appear in the TCRdb table, and some are missing; sequencing was by immunoSEQ multiplex PCR. The repertoire holds 130,000 to 150,000 clones, with 75% to 90% as singletons. Time point indicated: blood 4 weeks post-SBRT, at nephrectomy. As for treatment: 15 Gy SBRT to primary tumor, nephrectomy 4 weeks later. The sequenced sample was blood, obtained from a patient whose treatment included radiotherapy and nephrectomy. These TCRs come from a woman between 50 and 59 years old with renal cell carcinoma.

J is TRBJ2-7 and V is TRBV7-2, with TRBD1 as a possible D gene (6 bases). The CDR3 spans 15 residues. Trimming left V 7 bases short and J 1 base short, with 17 bases between. CDR1 and CDR2 (germline): SGHTA, FQGNSA. The DNA for the CDR3 is TGTGCCAGCAACCCCACACAGGGTAAATCCTACGAGCAGTACTTC. It translates to CASNPTQGKSYEQYF.

CDR3 region: CASSQERQGEVTQYF. DNA for the CDR3: TGTGCCAGCAGCCAAGAACGCCAGGGAGAGGTGACCCAGTACTTC. The chain employs TRBV4-2 and TRBJ2-5; D tentatively reads TRBD1 or TRBD2 (5 bases each). This CDR3 contains 15 residues. Germline values: CDR1 LGHNA, CDR2 YNFKEQ. V lost 0 bases to trimming and J lost 7 bases, with 15 bases between them.

The chain uses TRBV7-2 and TRBJ2-7, with 10 bases identical to TRBD2. The germline V gene has CDR1 SGHTA and CDR2 FQGNSA. The CDR3 contains 18 residues. V was clipped by 6 bases and J by 2 bases; unmatched bases: 16. The CDR3, as DNA: TGTGCCAGCAGTCTCAGGGGCCTAGCGGGAGACAATACCTACGAGCAGTACTTC. It is translated as CASSLRGLAGDNTYEQYF.

J is TRBJ2-7 and V is TRBV5-1, with 7 bases identical to TRBD1. With V trimmed by 6 bases and J by 7 bases, 16 bases remained unmatched. Germline CDR1 SGHRS, CDR2 YFSETQ. The CDR3 is 15 residues long. CDR3 amino acids: CASTTLPGQSSEQYF. The CDR3 nucleotides read TGCGCCAGCACCACTCTACCGGGACAGAGTTCGGAGCAGTACTTC.

The rearrangement links TRBV27 to TRBJ2-3; D uncertain. From germline, CDR1 is MNHEY and CDR2 SMNVEV (reference sequence). Trimming removed 2 bases from V and 4 bases from J, with 7 bases in between. This CDR3 has 13 residues. CDR3 protein: CASSLNPADTQYF. As DNA, the CDR3 is TGTGCCAGCAGTTTAAACCCCGCAGATACGCAGTATTTT.

Details on this clone: In the same sample, other DNA sequences code for this CDR3. The chain joins TRBV20-1 to TRBJ2-7; 8 bases match TRBD2. The V gene's germline CDR1 is DFQATT and CDR2 SNEGSKA (reference sequence). Trimming cost V 7 bases and J 2 bases; bases outside gene matches: 1. This CDR3 is 11 amino acids long. The CDR3 coding sequence is TGCAGTGTGCGGGGGGCCTACGAGCAGTACTTC. Translated, it gives CSVRGAYEQYF.

The rearrangement uses TRBV5-1 and TRBJ2-6, with 8 bases lining up with TRBD1. The CDR3 has 18 residues. V was pared by 4 bases and J by 1 base, with 10 bases of the junction left unmatched. Per the germline V gene, CDR1 is SGHRS and CDR2 is YFSETQ. In nucleotides, the CDR3 is TGCGCCAGCAGCATAACGGGACAGGACGTGTCTGGGGCCAACGTCCTGACTTTC. The encoded protein is CASSITGQDVSGANVLTF.

The chain joins TRBV19 to TRBJ1-1, with 8 bases lining up with TRBD1. Germline V gives CDR1 LNHDA, CDR2 SQIVND (reference sequence). V gave up 3 bases and J gave up 2 bases; unmatched junction bases: 8. The CDR3 runs 16 residues. This CDR3 is CASSMGLGQGNTEAFF. The CDR3 DNA reads TGTGCCAGTAGTATGGGTTTAGGACAGGGTAACACTGAAGCTTTCTTT.

This clone was detected a few times. This chain links TRBV5-6 with TRBJ2-1, with 8 bases matching TRBD1. Germline loops: CDR1 SGHDT, CDR2 YYEEEE. This CDR3 is 15 amino acids long. Trimming removed 0 bases from V and 4 bases from J; junction bases left unmatched: 3. The CDR3, as DNA: TGTGCCAGCAGCTTGGATAGGACAGGGTACAATGAGCAGTTCTTC. Encoded protein: CASSLDRTGYNEQFF.

The chain recombines TRBV11-3 with TRBJ2-2; 11 positions agree with TRBD2. This CDR3 has 20 amino acids. CDR1 SGHNT and CDR2 YENEEA come from the germline V gene. With 4 bases clipped from V and 2 bases from J, the junction kept 15 bases outside the gene matches. The CDR3 DNA is TGTGCCAGCAGCTCTAGTACCCTTAGCGGGAGGGCTGCAAACACCGGGGAGCTGTTTTTT. Amino acid sequence: CASSSSTLSGRAANTGELFF.

This rearrangement joins TRBV7-2 to TRBJ2-5; possibly TRBD2 for D (6 bases). The germline gives CDR1 SGHTA, CDR2 FQGNSA. V lost 1 base to trimming and J lost 2 bases, with 11 bases between them. CDR3 length: 15 residues. As DNA, the CDR3 is TGTGCCAGCAGCTTAGATGGGGGGATTCAAGAGACCCAGTACTTC. Residues: CASSLDGGIQETQYF.

V usage is TRBV5-8 and J usage is TRBJ2-5, with TRBD2 identical over 11 bases. The V and J ends lost 4 bases and 4 bases, in that order; junction bases with no gene match: 3. The length of the CDR3 is 14 residues. CDR1 is SGHTS and CDR2 is YDEGEE in the germline V gene. The CDR3 loop is CASSGGTSGETQYF. For the CDR3, the DNA is TGTGCCAGCAGCGGCGGGACTAGCGGAGAGACCCAGTACTTC.

This clone was observed once. The rearrangement joins TRBV5-1 to TRBJ1-3; D call uncertain. The length of the CDR3 is 15 residues. With 0 bases removed from V and 1 base from J, the gap between germline ends came to 8 bases. CDR1 is SGHRS, CDR2 YFSETQ, per germline. For the CDR3, the DNA is TGCGCCAGCAGCTTGGAAAGGGCATCTGGAAACACCATATATTTT. Translation gives CASSLERASGNTIYF.

CDR3 region: CASSLSSGGQEQYF. DNA for the CDR3: TGTGCCAGCAGCTTATCTTCTGGGGGCCAGGAGCAGTACTTC. The V gene is TRBV7-3, the J gene TRBJ2-7; a possible D gene is TRBD1 (6 bases). CDR1 and CDR2 (germline): SGHTA, FQGTGA. The CDR3 consists of 14 residues. V shed 2 bases and J shed 7 bases, with 15 bases lying between them.

The chain carries TRBV2 and TRBJ1-6; TRBD1 might be the D (5 bases). Germline lookup yields CDR1 SNHLY and CDR2 FYNNEI. The length of the CDR3 is 15 residues. The V end was cut by 11 bases, the J end by 7 bases, with 21 bases between. CDR3 nucleotide sequence: TGTGCCTCCATAGGGGAAGCTGGTGGGAATTCACCCCTCCACTTT. Amino acid sequence: CASIGEAGGNSPLHF.

V and J are TRBV5-1 and TRBJ1-3; D gene unclear. V was clipped by 0 bases and J by 4 bases, with 14 bases between them. The germline gives CDR1 SGHRS, CDR2 YFSETQ. The CDR3 is made up of 16 amino acids. This CDR3 reads CASSLAGIQRGNTIYF. CDR3 sequence (DNA): TGCGCCAGCAGCTTGGCGGGCATCCAGAGAGGAAACACCATATATTTT.

The table lists this clone with a few counts. V usage is TRBV5-6 and J usage is TRBJ1-2; no firm D call. V was shortened by 1 base and J by 6 bases, with 7 bases between the two germline ends. Germline V lookup: CDR1 SGHDT, CDR2 YYEEEE. The CDR3 is 12 amino acids. CDR3 protein: CASSLQDNGYTF. The CDR3, as DNA: TGTGCCAGCAGCTTGCAGGATAATGGCTACACCTTC.

V gene TRBV19 combines with J gene TRBJ2-5; 11 bases align to TRBD1. The J segment lost 2 bases and the V segment lost 4 bases, leaving 3 bases of the junction unmatched. Germline V gene sequence: CDR1 LNHDA, CDR2 SQIVND (reference sequence). The CDR3 is 15 amino acids. The CDR3 DNA reads TGTGCCAGTAGTAGGACAGGGGGCTTTCAAGAGACCCAGTACTTC. Its translation: CASSRTGGFQETQYF.

The chain uses TRBV29-1 and TRBJ2-5; the match to TRBD2 covers 9 bases. Trimming took 7 bases from V and 2 from J; bases not matched to a gene: 11. The CDR3 is 15 residues long. From germline, CDR1 is SQVTM and CDR2 ANQGSEA. For the CDR3, the DNA is TGCAGCGCCCCACAAACCCTAGCGGGACAAGAGACCCAGTACTTC. This codes for CSAPQTLAGQETQYF.

CDR3 sequence reads: CASSDARGLGYGYTF. CDR3 DNA: TGTGCCAGCAGTGACGCCCGGGGGCTCGGCTATGGCTACACCTTC. The J gene is TRBJ1-2, the V gene TRBV6-1; maybe TRBD1 (6 bases). The CDR3 runs to 15 residues. V was clipped by 3 bases and J by 4 bases, with 15 bases between them. The germline V gene has CDR1 MNHNS and CDR2 SASEGT.

The gene calls are TRBV7-2 and TRBJ2-3; no definite D call. There are 12 residues in the CDR3. The germline gives CDR1 SGHTA, CDR2 FQGNSA. The ends were cut back, 6 bases at V and 4 bases at J, with 8 bases in the middle. CDR3 amino acids: CASSFGADTQYF. The CDR3 DNA follows: TGTGCCAGCAGTTTTGGGGCAGATACGCAGTATTTT.

The gene calls are TRBV7-9 and TRBJ2-7; D gene ambiguous. Germline lookup yields CDR1 SEHNR and CDR2 FQNEAQ (reference sequence). The CDR3 consists of 12 residues. The V gene lost 4 bases and the J gene lost 1 base, with 5 bases spanning the gap. Here the CDR3 reads CASSSPSYEQYF. CDR3 sequence (DNA): TGTGCCAGCAGCTCCCCTTCCTACGAGCAGTACTTC.

The chain combines TRBV5-5 with TRBJ1-3; 8 nucleotides agree with TRBD1. The CDR3 contains 15 residues. V trimming: 4 bases; J trimming: 3 bases; junction bases outside the gene matches: 6. Germline assignment: CDR1 SGHKS and CDR2 YYEKEE (reference sequence). The CDR3 spells CASSLDRVRGNTIYF. Here the CDR3 DNA reads TGTGCCAGCAGCCTGGACAGGGTTCGTGGAAACACCATATATTTT.

In this sample, this clone turned up a few times. The chain joins TRBV6-6 to TRBJ2-7, with 10 bases identical to TRBD1. The CDR3 totals 16 residues. The germline V gene has CDR1 MNHNY and CDR2 SVGAGI (reference sequence). The V gene end was trimmed by 2 bases and the J gene end by 0 bases; junction bases not matched to a gene: 4. CDR3 in amino acids: CASSYSGDRGSYEQYF. In DNA, the CDR3 is TGTGCCAGCAGTTACAGCGGGGACAGGGGCTCCTACGAGCAGTACTTC.

The chain carries TRBV7-2 and TRBJ1-2, with 7 bases fitting TRBD1. The CDR3 is made up of 15 amino acids. Germline trimming cut 1 base from V and 8 bases from J; bases unmatched to any gene: 10. Germline loops: CDR1 SGHTA, CDR2 FQGNSA. CDR3 residues: CASSLEPMAGGGYTF. The DNA for the CDR3 is TGTGCCAGCAGCTTAGAACCCATGGCAGGGGGAGGCTACACCTTC.

The chain has TRBV28 and TRBJ1-2; 8 bases line up with TRBD1. CDR3 length: 15 amino acids. J gave up 1 base and V 5 bases, and 6 bases lay outside the gene matches. Germline-derived CDR1 and CDR2 are MDHEN and SYDVKM. As DNA, the CDR3 is TGTGCCAGCAGTGTCGACAGGGGAAGTAACTATGGCTACACCTTC. This gives the protein CASSVDRGSNYGYTF.

The chain employs TRBV9 and TRBJ2-5; possibly TRBD2 for D (6 bases). This CDR3 is 16 amino acids long. V was clipped by 0 bases and J by 4 bases, with 16 bases between them. Germline V gene data show CDR1 as SGDLS and CDR2 as YYNGEE. The CDR3 here is CASSVVGREGGETQYF. The CDR3 region has the DNA TGTGCCAGCAGCGTAGTAGGGCGGGAAGGTGGAGAGACCCAGTACTTC.

The V and J genes are TRBV7-2 and TRBJ2-7; maybe TRBD1 (6 bases). Looked up from germline, CDR1 is SGHTA and CDR2 is FQGNSA. The V end was cut by 4 bases, the J end by 1 base, with 11 bases between. This CDR3 region has 14 residues. The CDR3 DNA follows: TGTGCCAGCAGCTGGAACAGGGTATCCTACGAGCAGTACTTC. Translation gives CASSWNRVSYEQYF.

The genes are TRBV7-9 and TRBJ2-1, with 8 nucleotides matching TRBD1. Trimming cost V 5 bases and J 10 bases; bases outside gene matches: 1. The length of the CDR3 is 11 residues. The germline V gene encodes CDR1 SEHNR and CDR2 FQNEAQ (reference sequence). DNA for the CDR3: TGTGCCAGCAGCCGACAGGGGGAGCAGTTCTTC. Translating gives CASSRQGEQFF.

The chain carries TRBV4-3 and TRBJ2-7; the D is unclear. The V and J ends lost 0 bases and 6 bases respectively, with 15 bases between them. This CDR3 spans 15 amino acids. Germline V CDR1 and CDR2: LGHNA, YSLEER. CDR3: CASSQDFYRLSEQYF. The CDR3 nucleotides are TGCGCCAGCAGCCAAGATTTCTACCGGCTTTCCGAGCAGTACTTC.

The gene calls are TRBV10-2 and TRBJ1-2; D gene ambiguous. Germline V lookup: CDR1 WSHSY, CDR2 SAAADI. Trimming took 2 bases from V and 8 from J, leaving 12 bases between them. This CDR3 region has 13 residues. CDR3 in DNA: TGCGCCAGCAGTGAGGGAGGGATTAACGGCTACACCTTC. Protein product: CASSEGGINGYTF.

V and J are TRBV9 and TRBJ2-3; D may be TRBD2 (6 bases). V was clipped by 3 bases and J by 0 bases, with 11 bases between them. CDR1 is SGDLS, CDR2 YYNGEE, per germline. The CDR3 contains 15 residues. The CDR3 DNA sequence: TGTGCCAGCAGCGGGGCGGGGTCTAGCACAGATACGCAGTATTTT. Translating gives CASSGAGSSTDTQYF.